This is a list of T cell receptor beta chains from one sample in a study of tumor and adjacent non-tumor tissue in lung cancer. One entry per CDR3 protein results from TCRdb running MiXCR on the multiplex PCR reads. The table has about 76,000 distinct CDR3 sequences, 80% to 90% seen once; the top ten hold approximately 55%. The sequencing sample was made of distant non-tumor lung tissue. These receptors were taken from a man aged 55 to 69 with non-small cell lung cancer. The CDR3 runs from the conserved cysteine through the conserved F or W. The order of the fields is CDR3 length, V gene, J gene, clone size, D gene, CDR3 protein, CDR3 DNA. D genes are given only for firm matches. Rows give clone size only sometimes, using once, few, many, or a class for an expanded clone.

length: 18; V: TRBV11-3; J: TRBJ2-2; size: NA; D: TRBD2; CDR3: CGSSSRGAGGYRAAEQFF; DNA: TGTGGCAGCAGCTCCCGGGGAGCGGGAGGATACAGAGCCGCGGAGCAGTTTTTT
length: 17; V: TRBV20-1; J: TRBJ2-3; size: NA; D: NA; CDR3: CSAPTAEAMHRTVTQYF; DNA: TGCAGTGCTCCCACGGCAGAGGCCATGCACCGCACAGTTACGCAGTATTTT
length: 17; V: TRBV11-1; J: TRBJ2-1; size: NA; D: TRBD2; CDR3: CAGSLSQLAGGNNVQFF; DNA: TGTGCCGGCAGCTTATCTCAGTTAGCGGGAGGCAACAATGTGCAGTTCTTC
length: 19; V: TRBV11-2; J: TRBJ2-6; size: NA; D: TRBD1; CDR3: CVSRLIPKDRPSGAKVLTF; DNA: TGTGTCAGCAGATTAATTCCAAAGGACAGGCCCTCTGGTGCCAAGGTCCTGACTTTC
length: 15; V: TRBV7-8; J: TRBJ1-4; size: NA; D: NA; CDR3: CVSSPPGAWAEKLFF; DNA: TGTGTCAGCAGCCCCCCCGGGGCATGGGCAGAAAAACTGTTTTTT
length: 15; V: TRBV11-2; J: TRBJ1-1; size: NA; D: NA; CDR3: CASSHFRGGDTEAFF; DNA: TGTGCCAGCAGCCATTTCCGGGGGGGGGACACTGAGGCTTTCTTT
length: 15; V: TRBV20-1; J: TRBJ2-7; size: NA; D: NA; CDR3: CSAIMTVGGYYEQYF; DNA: TGCAGCGCTATTATGACAGTCGGGGGATACTACGAGCAGTACTTC
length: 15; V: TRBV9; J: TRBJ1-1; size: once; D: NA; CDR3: CVSSLVEGRVAEAFF; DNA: TGTGTCAGCAGCCTCGTGGAGGGCCGTGTCGCTGAAGCTTTCTTT
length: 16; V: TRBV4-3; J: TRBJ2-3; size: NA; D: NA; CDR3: CASSQDNAGITDTQYF; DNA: TGCGCCAGCAGCCAAGATAATGCGGGCATCACAGATACGCAGTATTTT
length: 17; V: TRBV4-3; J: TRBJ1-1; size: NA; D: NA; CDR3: CAINQDVPDSSGTEAFF; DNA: TGCGCCATCAACCAAGACGTTCCGGACAGTTCGGGCACTGAAGCTTTCTTT
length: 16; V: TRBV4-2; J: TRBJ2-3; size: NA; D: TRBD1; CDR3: CASNQVVRGGIVTQYF; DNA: TGTGCCAGCAACCAAGTAGTTAGAGGGGGCATAGTTACGCAGTATTTT
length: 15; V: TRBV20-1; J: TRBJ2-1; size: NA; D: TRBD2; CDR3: CSANPTSMRANEQFF; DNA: TGCAGTGCCAACCCGACTAGCATGAGGGCCAATGAGCAGTTCTTC
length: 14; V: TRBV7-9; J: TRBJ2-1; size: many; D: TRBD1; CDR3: CASSLGTGGNEQFF; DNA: TGTGCCAGCAGCTTAGGCACAGGGGGAAATGAGCAGTTCTTC
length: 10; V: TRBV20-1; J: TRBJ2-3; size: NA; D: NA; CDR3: CSIKSGSQYF; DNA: TGCAGTATCAAATCAGGTTCGCAGTATTTT
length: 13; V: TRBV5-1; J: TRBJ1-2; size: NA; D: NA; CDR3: CASSLVAGVCYTF; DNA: TGCGCCAGTAGCTTGGTGGCAGGGGTTTGCTACACCTTC
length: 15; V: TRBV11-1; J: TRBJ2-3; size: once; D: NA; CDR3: CTSSLGWGIRDTQYF; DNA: TGTACCAGCAGCTTAGGCTGGGGTATAAGAGATACGCAGTATTTT
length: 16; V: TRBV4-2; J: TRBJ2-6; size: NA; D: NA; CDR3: CASSQDGYSGANVPTF; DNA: TGTGCCAGTAGCCAAGATGGCTACTCTGGGGCCAACGTCCCGACTTTC
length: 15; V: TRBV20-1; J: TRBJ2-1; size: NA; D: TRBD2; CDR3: CSADPAGRPWNDQFF; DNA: TGCAGTGCTGACCCAGCGGGGAGGCCGTGGAATGATCAGTTCTTC
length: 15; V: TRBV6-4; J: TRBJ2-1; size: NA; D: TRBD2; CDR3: CASSDSTSGVDEQFF; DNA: TGTGCCAGCAGTGACTCGACTAGCGGGGTGGATGAGCAGTTCTTC
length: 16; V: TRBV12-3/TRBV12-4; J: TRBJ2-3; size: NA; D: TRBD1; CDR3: CARSPLGTGSNQPQYF; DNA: TGTGCCAGAAGTCCCCTCGGGACAGGGAGCAATCAGCCCCAGTATTTT
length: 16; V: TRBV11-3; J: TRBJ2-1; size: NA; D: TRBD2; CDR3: CTSSLVVTSGREKQFF; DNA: TGTACCAGCAGCTTAGTTGTCACTAGCGGGAGGGAGAAGCAGTTCTTC
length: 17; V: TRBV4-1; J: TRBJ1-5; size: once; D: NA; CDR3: CASNQDPCGVPFQPQHF; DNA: TGCGCCAGCAACCAAGACCCCTGCGGGGTTCCGTTCCAGCCCCAGCATTTT
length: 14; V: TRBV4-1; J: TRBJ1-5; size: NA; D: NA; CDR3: CASSGDRNNQPQHF; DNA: TGCGCCAGCAGCGGGGACCGAAATAATCAGCCCCAGCATTTT
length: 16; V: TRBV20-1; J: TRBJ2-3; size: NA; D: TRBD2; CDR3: CSARSPMGGPADTQYF; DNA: TGCAGTGCTAGATCCCCGATGGGAGGGCCCGCAGATACGCAGTATTTT
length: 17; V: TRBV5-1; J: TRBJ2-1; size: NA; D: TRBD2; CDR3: CASSLEGKRGGSDEQFF; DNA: TGCGCCAGCAGCTTGGAGGGCAAACGGGGGGGTAGTGATGAGCAGTTCTTC
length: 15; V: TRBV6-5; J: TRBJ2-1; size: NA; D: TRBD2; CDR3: CASSYSGRTSNEQFF; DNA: TGTGCCAGCAGTTACAGCGGGAGGACCAGTAATGAGCAGTTCTTC
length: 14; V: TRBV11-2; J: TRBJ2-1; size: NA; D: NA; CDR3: CASSLVVQENEQFF; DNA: TGTGCCAGCAGCTTAGTTGTACAGGAGAATGAGCAGTTCTTC
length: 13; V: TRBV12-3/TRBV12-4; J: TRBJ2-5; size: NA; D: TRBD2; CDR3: CASRQGAGEAQYF; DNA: TGTGCCAGCAGACAGGGAGCGGGAGAGGCCCAGTACTTC
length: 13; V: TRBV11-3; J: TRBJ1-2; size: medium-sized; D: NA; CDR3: CASSPPGTGGYTF; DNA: TGTGCCAGCAGCCCCCCAGGGACTGGTGGCTACACCTTC
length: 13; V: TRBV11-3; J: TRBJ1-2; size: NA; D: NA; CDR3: CASSVGQRYGYTF; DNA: TGTGCCAGCAGCGTGGGGCAGAGGTATGGCTACACCTTC
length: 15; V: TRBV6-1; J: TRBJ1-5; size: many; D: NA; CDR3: CASNPGTPNNQPQHF; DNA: TGTGCCAGCAACCCTGGGACACCGAACAATCAGCCCCAGCATTTT
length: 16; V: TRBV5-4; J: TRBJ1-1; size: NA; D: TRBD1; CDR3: CASSGWTGHGNTEAFF; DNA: TGTGCCAGCAGCGGGTGGACAGGGCATGGGAACACTGAAGCTTTCTTT
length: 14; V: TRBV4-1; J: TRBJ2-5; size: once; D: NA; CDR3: CASSPDSEGHTQYF; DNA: TGCGCCAGTAGCCCCGACTCGGAGGGTCATACCCAGTACTTC
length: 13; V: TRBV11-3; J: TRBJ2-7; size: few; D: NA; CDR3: CASSPRRSYEQYF; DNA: TGTGCTAGCAGCCCCCGGAGGTCCTACGAGCAGTACTTC
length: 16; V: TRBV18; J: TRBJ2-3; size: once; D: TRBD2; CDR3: CASARDSGSASDMQYF; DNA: TGTGCCAGCGCGAGGGATAGCGGGAGCGCCTCAGATATGCAGTATTTT
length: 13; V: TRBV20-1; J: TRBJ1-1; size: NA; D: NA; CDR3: CSVNRGLNTKAFF; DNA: TGCAGTGTTAACAGAGGGTTGAACACTAAAGCTTTCTTT
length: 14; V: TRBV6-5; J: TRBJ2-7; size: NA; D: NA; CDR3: CANSALDSWGEQYF; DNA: TGTGCCAACAGTGCCCTGGACTCTTGGGGCGAACAGTACTTC
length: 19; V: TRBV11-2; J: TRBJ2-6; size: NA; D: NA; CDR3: CASSLVPKDRPFGANVLTF; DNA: TGTGCCAGCAGTTTAGTTCCAAAGGATAGGCCCTTTGGGGCCAACGTCCTGACTTTC
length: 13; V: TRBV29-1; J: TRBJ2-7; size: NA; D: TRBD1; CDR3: CGVPREQGNEQYF; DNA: TGCGGCGTCCCCAGGGAACAGGGGAACGAGCAATACTTC
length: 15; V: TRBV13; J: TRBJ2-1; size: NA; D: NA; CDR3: CASSRSWSSYIEQFF; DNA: TGTGCCAGCAGCCGATCATGGAGCTCCTACATTGAGCAGTTCTTC
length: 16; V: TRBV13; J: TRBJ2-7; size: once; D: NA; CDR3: CASSFFGGMNPYEQYF; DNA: TGTGCTAGCAGCTTTTTCGGAGGTATGAACCCCTACGAACAGTACTTC
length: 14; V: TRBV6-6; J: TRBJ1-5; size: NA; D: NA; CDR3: CASAIDTSNQPQHF; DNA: TGTGCCAGCGCAATAGACACCTCTAATCAACCCCAGCATTTT